This T cell receptor (beta chain) was identified in a study of T cells in tuberculosis. Profiled with immunoSEQ multiplex PCR; TCRdb holds only in-frame clones, not every one. This sample yields 30,000 to 40,000 clones, of which approximately 94% are seen a single time; roughly 4% belongs to the top ten. Time point indicated: new active TB diagnosis, blood taken before or within 7 days of starting treatment. V was trimmed by 10 bases and J by 4 bases, leaving 19 bases between them. The CDR3 length is 14 residues. Germline-derived CDR1 and CDR2 are SNHLY and FYNNEI. The sequences come from PBMCs, collected at tuberculosis diagnosis. This sequence was found in an adult with tuberculosis. The chain is built from TRBV2 and TRBJ2-5, with D possibly matching TRBD2 (7 bases). CDR3 DNA: TGTGCCATCTGGGGGGGCGGGAGAAGAGAGACCCAGTACTTC. It is translated as CAIWGGGRRETQYF.